Below are 32 T cell receptor beta chains sequenced from a single sample in a study of CDR3 diversity in severe acne. TCRdb reprocessed the PCR reads with MiXCR, giving one entry per CDR3 protein. The repertoire holds under 100,000 distinct CDR3 sequences, with 45% to 50% as singletons. The material sequenced was blood. The origin of the receptors is a male donor in good health, serving as a control.

This clonotype was seen at least ten times. For the CDR3, the DNA is TGTGCCAGCAGCCAAGGAGGGTCCAGCACAGATACGCAGTATTTT. Its protein is CASSQGGSSTDTQYF. J is TRBJ2-3 and V is TRBV4-2; weak D call: TRBD2 (5 bases). The germline V gene encodes CDR1 LGHNA and CDR2 YNFKEQ. The CDR3 totals 15 residues. The V end was cut by 1 base, the J end by 0 bases, with 8 bases between.

This clonotype was counted many times. V usage is TRBV24-1 and J usage is TRBJ2-2, with D unclear. The germline V gene encodes CDR1 KGHDR and CDR2 SFDVKD. V lost 7 bases and J 6 bases, leaving 8 bases between the germline ends. The CDR3 is made up of 12 amino acids. This chain's CDR3 is CATSPSAGELFF. As DNA, the CDR3 is TGTGCCACCAGCCCATCAGCCGGGGAGCTGTTTTTT.

Worth noting for this clonotype: One end of the junction is discordant with germline, which a read error may explain. CDR3 DNA sequence: TGTGCCGCCAGTGATTTCAGGCAGGGGGCGGAGAACACTGAAGCTTTCTTT. This gives the protein CAASDFRQGAENTEAFF. V usage is TRBV24-1 and J usage is TRBJ1-1, with 8 bases fitting TRBD1. Germline V gives CDR1 KGHDR, CDR2 SFDVKD. The CDR3 runs to 17 residues.

The chain combines TRBV6-1 with TRBJ2-7; 11 bases line up with TRBD1. The CDR3 is 11 amino acids. Germline V gene lookup returns CDR1 MNHNS and CDR2 SASEGT. V lost 6 bases, J lost 11 bases, and 3 bases stayed unmatched. CDR3 nucleotide sequence: TGTGCCAGCAGGGGACAGGGGGAAAAGTACTTC. Translating gives CASRGQGEKYF.

The chain is built from TRBV10-3 and TRBJ1-1, with TRBD1 as a possible D gene (5 bases). V lost 7 bases and J lost 0, with 12 bases in between. Per the germline V gene, CDR1 is ENHRY and CDR2 is SYGVKD. The CDR3 runs 14 residues. The CDR3 DNA reads TGTGCCATCAACGACAGACCCATGAACACTGAAGCTTTCTTT. Its protein is CAINDRPMNTEAFF.

This chain connects TRBV5-1 to TRBJ1-1; no reliable D call. V lost 0 bases and J 10 bases, leaving 10 bases between the germline ends. Germline V gives CDR1 SGHRS, CDR2 YFSETQ. CDR3 length: 12 amino acids. The CDR3 DNA sequence: TGCGCCAGCAGCTTGGAAGGAGGGCTAGCTTTCTTT. Amino acids: CASSLEGGLAFF.

Details on this clonotype: No DNA is shown, since the ends of the CDR3 on it are uncertain; the CDR3 is the one TCRdb lists. This chain links TRBV7-2 with TRBJ2-5; the tabulated D call, TRBD2, remains unverified against the DNA. The CDR3 contains 20 residues when both ends are counted. Germline V lookup: CDR1 SGHTA, CDR2 FQGNSA. The CDR3 is CASSFYICSARVWEQETQYF.

J is TRBJ1-2 and V is TRBV24-1; tentatively, D is TRBD1 (6 bases). CDR1 and CDR2 from the germline V gene are KGHDR and SFDVKD. The CDR3 covers 13 residues. Trimming shortened V by 6 bases and J by 2 bases, and 9 bases separated the two germline ends. This chain's CDR3 is CATSKQGNYGYTF. For the CDR3, the DNA is TGTGCCACCAGTAAACAGGGAAACTATGGCTACACCTTC.

This clonotype has more than one count but fewer than ten. The chain couples TRBV18 to TRBJ1-5; weak D call: TRBD1 (5 bases). Germline-derived CDR1 and CDR2 are KGHSH and LQKENI. V gave up 3 bases and J gave up 9 bases, with 18 bases separating them. The CDR3 is 15 amino acids. CDR3 nucleotide sequence: TGTGCCAGCTCACCCGGTAGTCAGGGCAAAGGGCCCCAGCATTTT. Translation gives CASSPGSQGKGPQHF.

The chain is built from TRBV12-3 or TRBV12-4 and TRBJ2-5; TRBD2 matches 10 bases. The CDR3 has 15 amino acids. The V and J ends lost 5 bases and 6 bases, in that order; junction bases with no gene match: 9. CDR3 loop: CASSPRTSGPQTQYF. CDR3 DNA sequence: TGTGCCAGCAGTCCGCGGACTAGCGGTCCTCAGACCCAGTACTTC.

The J gene is TRBJ1-1, the V gene TRBV7-9, with D possibly being TRBD1 (6 bases). The CDR3 extends over 16 amino acids. V lost 5 bases to trimming and J lost 2 bases, with 18 bases between them. Germline assignment: CDR1 SEHNR and CDR2 FQNEAQ (reference sequence). CDR3 sequence reads: CASSRPRGGGNTEAFF. CDR3 bases: TGTGCCAGCAGCCGGCCCAGGGGTGGGGGAAACACTGAAGCTTTCTTT.

With regard to this clonotype: It may be a read error: a sequence one base away is much more abundant. V usage is TRBV6-1 and J usage is TRBJ1-2; 7 nucleotides match TRBD1. Germline assignment: CDR1 MNHNS and CDR2 SASEGT. The CDR3 runs to 16 residues. CDR3 sequence (DNA): TGTGCCAGCAGTGAAGTCTTACAGGGGTCGGGCTATGGCTACGCCTTC. Translated, it gives CASSEVLQGSGYGYAF.

In its sample, this clonotype was seen many times. This chain connects TRBV5-1 to TRBJ1-5, with a weak D call TRBD1 (6 bases). The germline CDR1 and CDR2 sequences are SGHRS and YFSETQ. The CDR3 consists of 16 residues. The V and J ends lost 0 bases and 5 bases respectively, with 15 bases between them. CDR3 coding DNA: TGCGCCAGCAGCTTGGAGGGAGGGGGGCTCGATCAGCCCCAGCATTTT. Protein product: CASSLEGGGLDQPQHF.

The chain links TRBV10-3 to TRBJ2-7; D is unresolved. The CDR3 has 14 amino acids. V lost 2 bases and J 0 bases, leaving 8 bases between the germline ends. Germline V gene sequence: CDR1 ENHRY, CDR2 SYGVKD. The CDR3, as DNA: TGTGCCATCAGTGAGACAGTCTTCTCCTACGAGCAGTACTTC. Translating gives CAISETVFSYEQYF.

This clonotype was detected once. The V gene is TRBV5-1, the J gene TRBJ2-7, with 9 bases lining up with TRBD1. CDR1 and CDR2 from the germline V gene are SGHRS and YFSETQ. Trimming took 1 base from V and 0 from J; bases not matched to a gene: 8. The CDR3 has 17 amino acids. The CDR3 DNA reads TGCGCCAGCAGCTTGCCCCTTCCGGGACAGGGCTCCTACGAGCAGTACTTC. Translation gives CASSLPLPGQGSYEQYF.

This sequence joins TRBV15 and TRBJ1-2; 11 bases line up with TRBD1. This CDR3 is 16 amino acids long. V shed 3 bases and J 7 bases; nucleotides not matched to a gene: 10. Germline V gives CDR1 LNHNV, CDR2 YYDKDF (reference sequence). This chain's CDR3 is CATSSSSRTGGFGYTF. The CDR3, as DNA: TGTGCCACCAGCAGTTCCTCAAGGACAGGGGGCTTTGGCTACACCTTC. Full variable domain (missing parts from reference TRBV15 and TRBJ1-2): DAMVIQNPRYQVTQFGKPVTLSCSQTLNHNVMYWYQQKSSQAPKLLFHYYDKDFNNEADTPDNFQSRRPNTSFCFLDIRSPGLGDTAMYLCATSSSSRTGGFGYTFGSGTRLTVV.

There are a few counts of this clonotype. One end of the junction varies from germline; a read error may be responsible. The V and J genes are TRBV10-3 and TRBJ2-7; D may be TRBD1 or TRBD2 (7 bases each). Germline values: CDR1 ENHRY, CDR2 SYGVKD. This CDR3 has 14 residues. Here the CDR3 DNA reads TGTGCCAGCAGTACCCCAGGGGGAGGGGACGAGCAGTACTTC. Its translation is CASSTPGGGDEQYF.

The V and J genes are TRBV25-1 and TRBJ2-5; TRBD2 matches at 11 bases. The trim removed 8 bases at V and 4 bases at J, leaving 6 bases unmatched. Looked up from germline, CDR1 is MGHDK and CDR2 is SYGVNS. The CDR3 length is 14 residues. CDR3 DNA: TGTGCCAGCTTAGGAGGGACTAGCGGAGAGACCCAGTACTTC. Its translation: CASLGGTSGETQYF. Based on the CDR3 plus reference TRBV25-1 and TRBJ2-5, the full variable domain is EADIYQTPRYLVIGTGKKITLECSQTMGHDKMYWYQQDPGMELHLIHYSYGVNSTEKGDLSSESTVSRIRTEHFPLTLESARPSHTSQYLCASLGGTSGETQYFGPGTRLLVL.

This sequence joins TRBV6-5 and TRBJ2-1; 14 positions agree with TRBD2. CDR1 is MNHEY, CDR2 SVGAGI, per germline. This CDR3 is 16 amino acids long. After removal of 5 bases from V and 6 bases from J, the junction contained 6 bases not matched to a gene. As DNA, the CDR3 is TGTGCCAGCAGTCTCTCGACTAGCGGGGGGGGCAATGAGCAGTTCTTC. It encodes CASSLSTSGGGNEQFF.

The DNA for the CDR3 is TGTGCCAGCAGCTTGATGGGGACAGTTGGAGAAAAACTGTTTTTT. It encodes CASSLMGTVGEKLFF. V is TRBV5-6 and J is TRBJ1-4; 7 bases map to TRBD1. This CDR3 is 15 amino acids long. The V segment lost 1 base and the J segment 8 bases; nucleotides outside the gene matches: 8. Per the germline V gene, CDR1 is SGHDT and CDR2 is YYEEEE.

Comment on this clonotype: A read error is possible here, since a much larger clone lies one base away. The gene calls are TRBV29-1 and TRBJ1-5; no reliable D call. Germline CDR1 is SQVTM and CDR2 is ANQGSEA. The V gene lost 3 bases and the J gene lost 2 bases, with 8 bases spanning the gap. CDR3 length equals 13 residues. CDR3 protein: CSVEEPGNQPQHF. DNA of the CDR3: TGCAGCGTTGAGGAGCCGGGCAATCAGCCCCAGCATTTT.

The CDR3 nucleotides read TGTGCCAGCAGCCAACAGGCGGGCGGGAGTTACGAGCAGTACTTC. It codes for CASSQQAGGSYEQYF. The chain carries TRBV4-2 and TRBJ2-7; 7 bases are shared with TRBD2. This CDR3 spans 15 amino acids. Trimming removed 2 bases from V and 4 bases from J; junction bases left unmatched: 8. Germline V gene lookup returns CDR1 LGHNA and CDR2 YNFKEQ.

In its sample, this clonotype was seen a few times. V is TRBV20-1 and J is TRBJ2-7; a possible D gene is TRBD1 (6 bases). This CDR3 is 15 amino acids long. Trimming removed 5 bases at V and 0 bases at J, with 17 bases between. The germline CDR1 and CDR2 sequences are DFQATT and SNEGSKA (reference sequence). The CDR3 sequence is CSAVDRMGHSYEQYF. The CDR3, as DNA: TGCAGTGCTGTTGACAGGATGGGGCACTCCTACGAGCAGTACTTC.

V is TRBV9 and J is TRBJ1-3, with a possible D match to TRBD1 (6 bases). CDR3 length: 14 residues. V gave up 0 bases and J gave up 4 bases, with 8 bases separating them. CDR1 is SGDLS, CDR2 YYNGEE, per germline. CDR3 bases: TGTGCCAGCAGCGTAGACGGGGGCGGAAACACCATATATTTT. Translated, it gives CASSVDGGGNTIYF.

A few counts support this clonotype. The CDR3 region has the DNA TGTGCCAGCAGGCCCAGCGGGGCCGGGGAGCTGTTTTTT. It codes for CASRPSGAGELFF. This chain links TRBV7-3 with TRBJ2-2; 7 nucleotides match TRBD2. J was trimmed by 6 bases and V by 6 bases; bases with no gene match: 4. CDR1 is SGHTA and CDR2 is FQGTGA in the germline V gene. The CDR3 consists of 13 residues.

The rearrangement links TRBV7-8 to TRBJ2-7; D remains unclear. Germline V gene sequence: CDR1 SGHVS, CDR2 FQNEAQ. The CDR3 runs 14 residues. V dropped 2 bases and J dropped 3 bases, with 11 bases sitting between them. CDR3 nucleotides: TGTGCCAGCAGCTTACGGTCTCTTTACTACGAGCAGTACTTC. The encoded protein is CASSLRSLYYEQYF.

The chain recombines TRBV2 with TRBJ1-1; D not certain. Germline V lookup: CDR1 SNHLY, CDR2 FYNNEI. Trimming took off 6 bases at V and 1 base at J, with 9 bases between the two ends. The CDR3 consists of 13 residues. The chain's CDR3 is CASRGEGNTEAFF. The CDR3 nucleotides read TGTGCCAGCAGGGGAGAGGGGAACACTGAAGCTTTCTTT.

The rearrangement uses TRBV5-1 and TRBJ2-3; 11 positions match TRBD2. CDR1 SGHRS and CDR2 YFSETQ come from the germline V gene. CDR3 length: 19 amino acids. V shed 3 bases, J shed 4 bases, and the junction held 16 bases outside the gene matches. The CDR3 here is CASSWYIPVLAGASDTQYF. DNA of the CDR3: TGCGCCAGCAGCTGGTACATCCCGGTACTAGCGGGAGCGTCAGATACGCAGTATTTT. The full variable domain, with the rest looked up from reference TRBV5-1 and TRBJ2-3, is KAGVTQTPRYLIKTRGQQVTLSCSPISGHRSVSWYQQTPGQGLQFLFEYFSETQRNKGNFPGRFSGRQFSNSRSEMNVSTLELGDSALYLCASSWYIPVLAGASDTQYFGPGTRLTVL.

This sequence joins TRBV11-1 and TRBJ2-7, with D perhaps assigned TRBD1 or TRBD2 (5 bases each). The CDR3 extends over 14 amino acids. Germline loops: CDR1 SGHAT, CDR2 FQDESV (reference sequence). The V end was cut by 8 bases, the J end by 1 base, with 15 bases between. CDR3 residues: CASAPGGQSYEQYF. In nucleotides, the CDR3 is TGTGCCAGCGCCCCCGGAGGACAATCCTACGAGCAGTACTTC.

This chain joins TRBV20-1 and TRBJ2-2; no firm D call. Trimming pared 1 base from V and 5 bases from J, leaving 5 bases between. Germline V CDR1 and CDR2: DFQATT, SNEGSKA (reference sequence). CDR3 length: 12 amino acids. CDR3: CSARGRTGELFF. Here the CDR3 DNA reads TGCAGTGCTAGAGGCAGGACCGGGGAGCTGTTTTTT.

The CDR3 DNA reads TGTGTCGTCCGGGACAGGGGACGCGTTGAAAAACTGTTTTTT. Translated: CVVRDRGRVEKLFF. The rearrangement uses TRBV2 and TRBJ1-4; TRBD1 matches at 10 bases. This CDR3 spans 14 amino acids. Germline assignment: CDR1 SNHLY and CDR2 FYNNEI. Full variable domain (missing parts from reference TRBV2 and TRBJ1-4): EPEVTQTPSHQVTQMGQEVILRCVPISNHLYFYWYRQILGQKVEFLVSFYNNEISEKSEIFDDQFSVERPDGSNFTLKIRSTKLEDSAMYFCVVRDRGRVEKLFFGSGTQLSVL.

Regarding this clonotype: Compared with germline, one end of the junction differs, possibly owing to a read error. The chain has TRBV24-1 and TRBJ2-7; 8 bases fit TRBD1. Germline assignment: CDR1 KGHDR and CDR2 SFDVKD. The length of the CDR3 is 13 residues. CDR3 amino acids: CASSYSGGHEQYF. The CDR3 DNA is TGTGCCAGCAGTTACTCAGGGGGCCACGAGCAGTACTTC.